Detailed here is one T cell receptor (beta chain). Researchers ran the PCR with 60 Vbeta and 13 Jbeta primers. Sequencing used immunoSEQ multiplex PCR; TCRdb keeps in-frame clones, though not all of them. The repertoire holds around 78,000 clones, with approximately 70% as singletons. This record belongs to a study of cytomegalovirus exposure and HLA in healthy donors. The CDR3 extends over 14 amino acids. CDR1 and CDR2 from the germline V gene are SGHTA and FQGNSA. The ends were cut back, 5 bases at V and 0 bases at J, with 10 bases in the middle. The sequenced sample consisted of PBMCs. The sequence was obtained from a woman aged 35 to 49 in good health and CMV-seropositive. V usage is TRBV7-2 and J usage is TRBJ1-2; perhaps TRBD1 as D (6 bases). CDR3 amino acids: CASSPGQSNYGYTF. CDR3 sequence (DNA): TGTGCCAGCAGCCCTGGACAGTCTAACTATGGCTACACCTTC.